A selection of T cell receptor beta chains follows, all from one sample in a study of blood T cells in healthy people across ages. TCRdb reprocessed the 5' RACE reads via MiXCR and lists one record per CDR3 protein. The sample lists about 1,000,000 distinct CDR3 sequences; around 45% were seen once. Sequencing used blood. The receptors here all came from a woman aged 55-70 years in good health. The CDR3 runs from the conserved cysteine through the conserved F or W. A D gene is named only where the DNA matches it firmly. Expanded clones are given a class, and other clones once, few, many or no size at all.

V	J	D	size	CDR3	DNA
TRBV3-1	TRBJ2-6	NA	NA	CASGPILGASGANVLTF	TGTGCCAGCGGCCCCATTCTGGGCGCCTCTGGGGCCAACGTCCTGACTTTC
TRBV6-2/TRBV6-3	TRBJ2-1	TRBD2	NA	CASSYGTSGSSYNEQFF	TGTGCCAGCAGTTACGGGACTAGCGGAAGCTCCTACAATGAGCAGTTCTTC
TRBV7-2	TRBJ2-1	NA	NA	CASSSWIGRTVNNEQFF	TGTGCCAGCAGCTCATGGATCGGGCGCACTGTAAACAATGAGCAGTTCTTC
TRBV7-9	TRBJ2-7	NA	few	CASSNLGSSYEQYF	TGTGCCAGCAGCAACCTAGGGAGCTCCTACGAGCAGTACTTC
TRBV11-2	TRBJ2-7	TRBD2	NA	CASSFLREFSEQYF	TGTGCCAGCAGCTTTTTGCGGGAGTTCAGCGAGCAGTACTTC
TRBV14	TRBJ2-3	NA	NA	CASSHLITGLTDTQYF	TGTGCCAGCAGCCATCTTATCACCGGACTCACAGATACGCAGTATTTT
TRBV20-1	TRBJ1-1	NA	once	CSATAGRVNTEAFF	TGCAGTGCTACCGCAGGCAGAGTTAACACTGAAGCTTTCTTT
TRBV11-2	TRBJ2-1	NA	few	CASSFRGIEQFF	TGTGCCAGCAGCTTTAGGGGGATCGAGCAGTTCTTC
TRBV28	TRBJ2-1	TRBD1	NA	CASSGWTGRSYNEQFF	TGTGCCAGCAGTGGGTGGACAGGGCGCTCCTACAATGAGCAGTTCTTC
TRBV12-3/TRBV12-4	TRBJ1-4	NA	few	CASSLDQTTNEKLFF	TGTGCCAGCAGTTTAGATCAGACAACTAATGAAAAACTGTTTTTT
TRBV12-3/TRBV12-4	TRBJ2-4	NA	NA	CASSLVRQLAKNIQYF	TGTGCCAGCAGTTTAGTCCGACAGTTAGCCAAAAACATTCAGTACTTC
TRBV9	TRBJ2-7	NA	few	CASSVAPESGNEQYF	TGTGCCAGCAGCGTAGCCCCCGAGTCGGGCAACGAGCAGTACTTC
TRBV25-1	TRBJ2-4	NA	NA	CASSPGENIQYF	TGTGCCAGCAGCCCCGGGGAAAACATTCAGTACTTC
TRBV15	TRBJ2-2	NA	NA	CATSRDRTGELFF	TGTGCCACCAGCAGAGACCGGACCGGGGAGCTGTTTTTT
TRBV4-2	TRBJ1-1	NA	NA	CASSQDTTLGTEAFF	TGTGCCAGCAGCCAAGATACGACTCTAGGGACTGAAGCTTTCTTT
TRBV4-2	TRBJ1-2	NA	NA	CASSQDHNKDYGYTF	TGTGCCAGCAGCCAAGACCACAATAAGGACTATGGCTACACCTTC
TRBV7-2	TRBJ2-1	NA	NA	CASSLDLGLNEQFF	TGTGCCAGCAGCTTAGATCTGGGTTTGAATGAGCAGTTCTTC
TRBV30	TRBJ1-1	NA	NA	CAWSWQGDTEAFF	TGTGCCTGGAGTTGGCAGGGAGACACTGAAGCTTTCTTT
TRBV5-1	TRBJ2-1	NA	NA	CASSLVGTATYNEQFF	TGCGCCAGCAGCTTGGTCGGGACGGCGACCTACAATGAGCAGTTCTTC
TRBV5-6	TRBJ2-1	NA	NA	CASSLVGEAYNEQFF	TGTGCCAGCAGCTTGGTGGGGGAAGCCTACAATGAGCAGTTCTTC
TRBV11-2	TRBJ2-7	NA	once	CASSIGLWGEQYF	TGTGCCAGCAGCATAGGGCTTTGGGGCGAGCAGTACTTC
TRBV18	TRBJ1-5	TRBD1	NA	CASSRGTGGGGASNQPRHF	TGTGCCAGCTCACGCGGGACAGGGGGAGGAGGGGCGAGCAATCAGCCCCGGCATTTT
TRBV20-1	TRBJ2-3	NA	few	CSASQGVPDTQYF	TGCAGTGCGTCACAGGGAGTTCCAGATACGCAGTATTTT
TRBV20-1	TRBJ2-1	TRBD2	NA	CSARDSGTSGYNEQFF	TGCAGTGCTAGAGATAGTGGGACTAGCGGGTACAATGAGCAGTTCTTC
TRBV12-3/TRBV12-4	TRBJ1-5	NA	NA	CASSLDLWQPQHF	TGTGCCAGCAGTTTGGATCTCTGGCAGCCCCAGCATTTT
TRBV18	TRBJ2-3	NA	many	CASSPRALSTDTQYF	TGTGCCAGCTCACCCCGGGCGCTGAGCACAGATACGCAGTATTTT
TRBV20-1	TRBJ2-1	NA	NA	CSARDLRGSSYNEQFF	TGCAGTGCTAGAGATCTCCGTGGGAGCTCCTACAATGAGCAGTTCTTC
TRBV7-6	TRBJ2-7	TRBD2	NA	CASSLGSLAVSYEQYF	TGTGCCAGCAGCTTAGGCTCTCTAGCGGTCTCCTACGAGCAGTACTTC
TRBV2	TRBJ2-6	TRBD1	few	CASITFPPGQGSSGANVLTF	TGTGCCAGCATCACTTTTCCCCCGGGACAGGGGAGTTCTGGGGCCAACGTCCTGACTTTC
TRBV20-1	TRBJ2-1	TRBD2	NA	CSARVTSLAGGPRSYNEQFF	TGCAGTGCTAGAGTCACCTCACTAGCGGGAGGGCCCCGCTCCTACAATGAGCAGTTCTTC
TRBV5-6	TRBJ2-3	TRBD2	NA	CASSFPTSGSIDTQYF	TGTGCCAGCAGCTTTCCGACTAGCGGGAGTATTGATACGCAGTATTTT
TRBV6-5	TRBJ2-5	TRBD1	many	CASSPGQGWGETQYF	TGTGCCAGCAGTCCCGGACAGGGGTGGGGAGAGACCCAGTACTTC
TRBV27	TRBJ1-1	NA	NA	CASSPLTSMNTEAFF	TGTGCCAGCAGTCCTCTCACATCCATGAACACTGAAGCTTTCTTT
TRBV20-1	TRBJ2-7	TRBD1	once	CSASTSGTGLYEQYF	TGCAGTGCCAGCACCTCCGGGACAGGTCTCTACGAGCAGTACTTC
TRBV2	TRBJ2-7	TRBD2	many	CASKGSSGYYEQYF	TGTGCCAGCAAGGGATCTAGCGGCTACTACGAGCAGTACTTC
TRBV30	TRBJ2-7	NA	NA	CAWMRGGSGTYEQYF	TGTGCCTGGATGAGAGGAGGCAGCGGTACCTACGAGCAGTACTTC
TRBV5-1	TRBJ1-2	NA	few	CASSARAIEGYTF	TGCGCCAGCAGCGCCCGGGCAATAGAGGGCTACACCTTC
TRBV20-1	TRBJ1-2	TRBD1	few	CSATSTGTGVHRYGYTF	TGCAGTGCTACTTCCACCGGGACAGGAGTCCATCGCTATGGCTACACCTTC
TRBV6-1	TRBJ1-1	TRBD1	NA	CASRLTSVGQGVNTEAFF	TGTGCCAGCAGACTAACCTCCGTGGGACAGGGCGTGAACACTGAAGCTTTCTTT